These 8 T cell receptor beta chains originate from one sample sequenced in a study of cytomegalovirus exposure and HLA in healthy donors. Amplification used 60 Vbeta primers and 13 Jbeta primers. Sequencing was performed with immunoSEQ multiplex PCR; in TCRdb, only in-frame clones are kept and a portion is missing. The sample lists 150,000 to 200,000 clones, approximately 70% occurring once. Sequenced sample: PBMCs. These receptors were obtained from a woman in her thirties in good health and CMV-seronegative.

This clone has ten or more counts. The chain carries TRBV7-9 and TRBJ1-1; D unresolved. Germline V gene sequence: CDR1 SEHNR, CDR2 FQNEAQ (reference sequence). V was trimmed by 3 bases and J by 1 base, leaving 12 bases between them. The CDR3 runs 15 residues. For the CDR3, the DNA is TGTGCCAGCAGCTTCGGGTCTCCGGGGAACACTGAAGCTTTCTTT. Protein: CASSFGSPGNTEAFF.

The rearrangement joins TRBV19 to TRBJ2-1; 7 nucleotides align to TRBD2. The CDR3 is 14 residues long. Per germline, CDR1 LNHDA and CDR2 SQIVND (reference sequence). V shed 5 bases and J 7 bases; nucleotides not matched to a gene: 8. CDR3 sequence: CASSFFTGGNEQFF. The DNA of the CDR3 is TGTGCCAGTAGTTTCTTTACCGGGGGGAATGAGCAGTTCTTC.

The V gene is TRBV29-1, the J gene TRBJ2-5, with D uncertain. CDR3 length: 10 amino acids. Germline CDR1 SQVTM, CDR2 ANQGSEA. Trimming removed 3 bases from V and 7 bases from J, with 6 bases in between. Here the CDR3 reads CSVDLGTQYF. CDR3 bases: TGCAGCGTTGACCTCGGGACCCAGTACTTC.

The V gene is TRBV7-9, the J gene TRBJ2-3; 13 bases map to TRBD2. CDR3 length: 19 amino acids. The germline V gene has CDR1 SEHNR and CDR2 FQNEAQ (reference sequence). J was trimmed by 2 bases and V by 2 bases; bases with no gene match: 10. The chain's CDR3 is CASSLRGLTSGRHTDTQYF. The CDR3, as DNA: TGTGCCAGCAGCTTACGGGGGTTGACTAGCGGGAGGCACACAGATACGCAGTATTTT.

CDR3 DNA: TGCAGCGTTGAAACCCGGGACAGAAGCAATGGCTACACCTTC. Translated: CSVETRDRSNGYTF. The chain couples TRBV29-1 to TRBJ1-2, with 7 bases that match TRBD1. Per germline, CDR1 SQVTM and CDR2 ANQGSEA. This CDR3 contains 14 residues. Germline trimming cut 2 bases from V and 6 bases from J; bases unmatched to any gene: 9. The variable domain in full, with the rest retrieved from reference TRBV29-1 and TRBJ1-2, is SAVISQKPSRDICQRGTSLTIQCQVDSQVTMMFWYRQQPGQSLTLIATANQGSEATYESGFVIDKFPISRPNLTFSTLTVSNMSPEDSSIYLCSVETRDRSNGYTFGSGTRLTVV.

The chain carries TRBV23-1 and TRBJ2-5; 10 nucleotides match TRBD1. TRBV23-1 is identified as an open reading frame with a role that is uncertain. The junction had 16 bases not matched to a gene; V was cut back by 1 base and J by 11 bases. The CDR3 loop spans 17 amino acids. CDR3 in amino acids: CASSQLLAPGQGSEQYF. The CDR3 nucleotides read TGCGCCAGCAGTCAATTGCTTGCCCCGGGACAGGGGTCAGAGCAGTACTTC.

The CDR3 loop reads CASSRGRYEQYF. The CDR3, as DNA: TGTGCCAGCTCAAGGGGGAGATACGAGCAGTACTTC. The chain carries TRBV18 and TRBJ2-7; weak D call: TRBD1 (6 bases). The CDR3 sequence is 12 residues long. V was shortened by 5 bases and J by 4 bases, with 9 bases between the two germline ends. CDR1 is KGHSH, CDR2 LQKENI, per germline.

Only a few counts were recorded for this clone. This chain uses TRBV20-1 with TRBJ1-1; no definite D call. The CDR3 has 11 amino acids. Germline lookup yields CDR1 DFQATT and CDR2 SNEGSKA (reference sequence). Trimming removed 6 bases at V and 5 bases at J, with 10 bases between. The DNA for the CDR3 is TGCAGTGCCCTATCATTAACTGAAGCTTTCTTT. Its translation is CSALSLTEAFF.